The TCR beta chain under discussion was sequenced for a study of CD8 T cells in ankylosing spondylitis. The CDR3 length is 15 residues. With 0 bases removed from V and 9 bases from J, the gap between germline ends came to 12 bases. Germline CDR1 and CDR2: LGHNA and YSLEER. In the case of this clonotype: The antigen is unknown.

The TCR beta libraries were generated through quantitative 5'-RACE incorporating molecular barcodes. One entry per CDR3 protein, called by TCRdb with MiXCR from the 5' RACE reads. This sample carries roughly 700,000 distinct CDR3 sequences, 15% to 20% of them seen once, and the ten largest clones take under 20%. Study-wide findings and caveats: Disease-linked clones, CD8+, were relatively rare in peripheral blood. The clones that were linked to disease were reported to be significantly enriched in matched synovial fluid samples from ankylosing spondylitis patients. Before this, some motif variants had been reported in reactive arthritis synovial fluid and blood. Roughly 8 highly homologous variants made up a TCR beta motif that seemed to typify ankylosing spondylitis blood.

Sequencing used blood, either unsorted or a sorted T cell fraction (not recorded which). The chain carries TRBV4-3 and TRBJ1-6, with a possible D match to TRBD1 (5 bases). The receptor comes from a male donor with ankylosing spondylitis. The CDR3 sequence: CASSQDERGGSPLHF. The DNA for the CDR3 is TGCGCCAGCAGCCAAGATGAACGGGGGGGTTCACCCCTCCACTTT.